The 3 T cell receptor beta chains given below trace back to one sample, sequenced in a study of neurological immune-mediated disorders. TCRdb called the 5' RACE reads again in MiXCR, with one record for every CDR3 protein. The sample consists of 20,000 to 25,000 distinct CDR3 sequences, roughly 15% of them appearing once. Sequenced sample: PBMCs. The receptors were gathered from a female donor with HTLV-1-associated myelopathy (HAM/TSP).

There are many counts of this clonotype. The chain combines TRBV20-1 with TRBJ2-3, with D hard to call. Germline CDR1 DFQATT, CDR2 SNEGSKA (reference sequence). The CDR3 is 12 residues long. V lost 0 bases and J 6 bases, leaving 7 bases between the germline ends. CDR3 residues: CSARDAGDTQYF. The CDR3 coding sequence is TGCAGTGCTAGAGATGCCGGGGATACGCAGTATTTT.

This clonotype was seen at least ten times. The chain carries TRBV6-2 or TRBV6-3 and TRBJ2-1; 10 bases line up with TRBD2. This CDR3 is built from 14 residues. From germline, CDR1 is MNHEY and CDR2 SVGEGT. J gave up 10 bases and V 6 bases, and 9 bases lay outside the gene matches. The CDR3 reads CASSLAGARAEQFF. In DNA form, the CDR3 reads TGTGCCAGCAGCCTAGCGGGGGCCCGCGCCGAGCAGTTCTTC.

This clonotype was picked up many times. The rearrangement joins TRBV9 to TRBJ2-2; 7 bases match TRBD1. Looked up from germline, CDR1 is SGDLS and CDR2 is YYNGEE. The V and J ends lost 0 bases and 0 bases, in that order; junction bases with no gene match: 8. The CDR3 loop spans 18 amino acids. The DNA for the CDR3 is TGTGCCAGCAGCGTAGTTGCCAGGACAGGCCCGAACACCGGGGAGCTGTTTTTT. Translated: CASSVVARTGPNTGELFF.